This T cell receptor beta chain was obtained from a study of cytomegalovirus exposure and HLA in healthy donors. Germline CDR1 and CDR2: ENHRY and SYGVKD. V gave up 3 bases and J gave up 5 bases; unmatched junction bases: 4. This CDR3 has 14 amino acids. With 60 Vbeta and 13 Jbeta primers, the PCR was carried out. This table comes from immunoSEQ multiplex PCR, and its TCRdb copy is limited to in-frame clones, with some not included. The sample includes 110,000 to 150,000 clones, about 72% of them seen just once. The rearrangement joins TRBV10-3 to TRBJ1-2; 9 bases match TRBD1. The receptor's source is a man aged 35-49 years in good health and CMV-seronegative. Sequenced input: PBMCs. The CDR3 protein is CAISDGDRGYGYTF. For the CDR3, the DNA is TGTGCCATCAGTGACGGAGACAGGGGGTATGGCTACACCTTC.